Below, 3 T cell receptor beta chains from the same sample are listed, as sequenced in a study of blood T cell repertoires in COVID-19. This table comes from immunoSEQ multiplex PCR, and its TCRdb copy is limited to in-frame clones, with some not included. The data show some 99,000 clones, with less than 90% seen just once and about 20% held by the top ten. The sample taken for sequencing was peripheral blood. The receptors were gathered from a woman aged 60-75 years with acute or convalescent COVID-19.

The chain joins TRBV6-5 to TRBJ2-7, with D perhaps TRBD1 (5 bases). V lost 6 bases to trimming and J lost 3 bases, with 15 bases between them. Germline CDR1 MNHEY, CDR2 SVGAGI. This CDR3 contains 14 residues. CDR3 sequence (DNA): TGTGCCAGCAGCCTGACAGCTGGGTACTACGAGCAGTACTTC. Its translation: CASSLTAGYYEQYF.

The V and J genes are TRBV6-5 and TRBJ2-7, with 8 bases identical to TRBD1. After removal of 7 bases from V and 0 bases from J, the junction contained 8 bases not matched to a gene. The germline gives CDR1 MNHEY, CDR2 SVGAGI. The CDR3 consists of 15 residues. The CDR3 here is CASTYGTGTSYEQYF. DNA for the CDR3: TGTGCCAGCACCTACGGGACAGGAACCTCCTACGAGCAGTACTTC.

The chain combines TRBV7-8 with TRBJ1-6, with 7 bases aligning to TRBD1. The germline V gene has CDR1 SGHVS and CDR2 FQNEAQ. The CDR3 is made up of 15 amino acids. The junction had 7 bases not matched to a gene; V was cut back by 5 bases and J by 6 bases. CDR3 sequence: CASSRRTGSNSPLHF. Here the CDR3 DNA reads TGTGCCAGCAGCCGACGGACAGGATCTAATTCACCCCTCCACTTT. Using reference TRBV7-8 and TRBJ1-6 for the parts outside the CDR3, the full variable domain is GAGVSQSPRYKVAKRGQDVALRCDPISGHVSLFWYQQALGQGPEFLTYFQNEAQLDKSGLPSDRFFAERPEGSVSTLKIQRTQQEDSAVYLCASSRRTGSNSPLHFGNGTRLTVT.